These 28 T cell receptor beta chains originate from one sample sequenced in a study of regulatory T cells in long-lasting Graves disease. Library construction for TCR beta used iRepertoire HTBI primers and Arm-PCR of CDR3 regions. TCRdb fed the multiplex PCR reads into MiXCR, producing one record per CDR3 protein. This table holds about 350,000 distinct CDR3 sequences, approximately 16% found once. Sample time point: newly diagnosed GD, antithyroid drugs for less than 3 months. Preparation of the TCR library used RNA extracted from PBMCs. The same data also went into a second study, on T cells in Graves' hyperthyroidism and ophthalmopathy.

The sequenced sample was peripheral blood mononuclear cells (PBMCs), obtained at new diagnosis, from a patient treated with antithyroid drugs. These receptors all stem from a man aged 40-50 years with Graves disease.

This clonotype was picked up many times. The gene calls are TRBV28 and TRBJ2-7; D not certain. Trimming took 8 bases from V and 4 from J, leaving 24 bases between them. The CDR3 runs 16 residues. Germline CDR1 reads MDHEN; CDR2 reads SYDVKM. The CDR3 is CASWGSWAEKQYEQYF. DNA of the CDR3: TGTGCCAGCTGGGGTTCGTGGGCGGAAAAACAGTACGAGCAGTACTTC.

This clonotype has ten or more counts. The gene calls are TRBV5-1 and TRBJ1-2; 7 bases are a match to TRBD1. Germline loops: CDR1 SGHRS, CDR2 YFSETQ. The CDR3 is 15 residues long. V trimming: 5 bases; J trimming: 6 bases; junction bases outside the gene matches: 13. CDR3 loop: CASSTSTGIKDGYTF. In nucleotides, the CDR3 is TGCGCCAGCAGTACCTCGACAGGGATTAAGGATGGCTACACCTTC. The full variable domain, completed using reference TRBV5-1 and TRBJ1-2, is KAGVTQTPRYLIKTRGQQVTLSCSPISGHRSVSWYQQTPGQGLQFLFEYFSETQRNKGNFPGRFSGRQFSNSRSEMNVSTLELGDSALYLCASSTSTGIKDGYTFGSGTRLTVV.

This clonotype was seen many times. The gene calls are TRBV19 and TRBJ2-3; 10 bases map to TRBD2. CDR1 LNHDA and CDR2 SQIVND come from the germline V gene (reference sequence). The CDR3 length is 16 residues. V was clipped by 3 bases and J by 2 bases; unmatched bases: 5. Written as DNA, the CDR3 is TGTGCCAGTAGTATCGAACTAGCGGGGTTCACAGATACGCAGTATTTT. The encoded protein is CASSIELAGFTDTQYF.

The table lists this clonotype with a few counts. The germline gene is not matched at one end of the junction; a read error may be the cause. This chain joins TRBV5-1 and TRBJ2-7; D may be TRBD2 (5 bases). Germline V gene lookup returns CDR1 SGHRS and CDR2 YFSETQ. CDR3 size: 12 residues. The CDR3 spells CASSLGKGEIFF. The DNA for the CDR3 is TGCGCCAGCAGCTTGGGAAAGGGAGAGATTTTCTTC.

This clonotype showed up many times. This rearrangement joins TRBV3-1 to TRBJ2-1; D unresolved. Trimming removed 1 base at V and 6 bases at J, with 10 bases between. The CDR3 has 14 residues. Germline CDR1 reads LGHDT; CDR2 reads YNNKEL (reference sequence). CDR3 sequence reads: CASSQGASGNEQFF. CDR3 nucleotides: TGTGCCAGCAGCCAAGGAGCTTCGGGCAATGAGCAGTTCTTC.

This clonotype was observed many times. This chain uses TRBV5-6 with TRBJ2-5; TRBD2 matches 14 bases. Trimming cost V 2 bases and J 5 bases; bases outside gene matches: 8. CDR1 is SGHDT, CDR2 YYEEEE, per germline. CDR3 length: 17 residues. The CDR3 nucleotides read TGTGCCAGCAGCTTCCAGACTAGCGGGGGGGCCGGGGAGACCCAGTACTTC. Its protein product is CASSFQTSGGAGETQYF.

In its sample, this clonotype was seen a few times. CDR3 protein: CASSIGPYSNQPQHF. The CDR3 DNA reads as TGTGCCAGTAGTATTGGACCATATAGCAATCAGCCCCAGCATTTT. The genes are TRBV19 and TRBJ1-5; D remains ambiguous. V gave up 3 bases and J gave up 0 bases, with 9 bases separating them. The germline V gene has CDR1 LNHDA and CDR2 SQIVND (reference sequence). The CDR3 length is 15 residues.

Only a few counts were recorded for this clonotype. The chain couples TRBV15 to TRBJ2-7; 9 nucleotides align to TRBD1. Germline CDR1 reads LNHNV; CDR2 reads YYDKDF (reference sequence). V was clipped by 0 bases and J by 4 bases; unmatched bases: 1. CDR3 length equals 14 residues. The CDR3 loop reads CATSREGQGYEQYF. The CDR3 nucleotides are TGTGCCACCAGCAGAGAGGGACAGGGTTACGAGCAGTACTTC.

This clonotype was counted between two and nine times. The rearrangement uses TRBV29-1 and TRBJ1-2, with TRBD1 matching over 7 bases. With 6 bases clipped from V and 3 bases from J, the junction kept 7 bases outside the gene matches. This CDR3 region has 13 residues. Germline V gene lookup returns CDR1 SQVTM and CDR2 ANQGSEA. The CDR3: CSVARDSHYGYTF. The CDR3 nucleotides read TGCAGCGTCGCCCGGGACAGTCACTATGGCTACACCTTC.

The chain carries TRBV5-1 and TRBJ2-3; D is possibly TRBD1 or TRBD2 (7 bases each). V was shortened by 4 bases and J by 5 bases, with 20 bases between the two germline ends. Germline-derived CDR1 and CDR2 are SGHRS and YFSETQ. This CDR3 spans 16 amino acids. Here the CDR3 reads CASSQGPGGGGDTQYF. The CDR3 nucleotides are TGCGCCAGCAGCCAAGGCCCAGGGGGGGGTGGAGATACGCAGTATTTT.

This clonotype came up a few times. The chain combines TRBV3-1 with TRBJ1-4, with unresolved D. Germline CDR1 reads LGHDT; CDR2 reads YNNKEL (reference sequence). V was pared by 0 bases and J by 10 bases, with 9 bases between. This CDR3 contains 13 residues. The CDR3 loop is CASSQDVFGKLFF. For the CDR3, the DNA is TGTGCCAGCAGCCAAGATGTATTCGGAAAACTGTTTTTT.

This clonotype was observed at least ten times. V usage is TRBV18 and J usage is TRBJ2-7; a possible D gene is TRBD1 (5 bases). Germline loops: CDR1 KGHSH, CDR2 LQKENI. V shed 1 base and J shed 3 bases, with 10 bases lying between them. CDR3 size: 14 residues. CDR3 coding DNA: TGTGCCAGCTCACCACTCCCACAGGACTACGAGCAGTACTTC. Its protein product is CASSPLPQDYEQYF.

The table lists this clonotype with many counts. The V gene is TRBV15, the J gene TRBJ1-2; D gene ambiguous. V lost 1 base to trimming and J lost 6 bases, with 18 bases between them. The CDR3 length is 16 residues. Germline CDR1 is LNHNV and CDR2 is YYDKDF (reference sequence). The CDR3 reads CATSRGGQSRMDGYTF. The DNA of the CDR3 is TGTGCCACCAGCAGAGGAGGGCAGTCAAGGATGGATGGCTACACCTTC. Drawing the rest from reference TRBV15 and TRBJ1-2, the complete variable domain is DAMVIQNPRYQVTQFGKPVTLSCSQTLNHNVMYWYQQKSSQAPKLLFHYYDKDFNNEADTPDNFQSRRPNTSFCFLDIRSPGLGDTAMYLCATSRGGQSRMDGYTFGSGTRLTVV.

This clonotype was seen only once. CDR3 region: CASSAEMGGQETQYF. As DNA, the CDR3 is TGTGCCAGCAGCGCAGAGATGGGGGGACAAGAGACCCAGTACTTC. This chain uses TRBV2 with TRBJ2-5; D perhaps matches TRBD2 (6 bases). From germline, CDR1 is SNHLY and CDR2 FYNNEI. The CDR3 spans 15 residues. Trimming shortened V by 6 bases and J by 2 bases, and 16 bases separated the two germline ends. Combining the CDR3 with reference TRBV2 and TRBJ2-5 gives the whole variable domain EPEVTQTPSHQVTQMGQEVILRCVPISNHLYFYWYRQILGQKVEFLVSFYNNEISEKSEIFDDQFSVERPDGSNFTLKIRSTKLEDSAMYFCASSAEMGGQETQYFGPGTRLLVL.

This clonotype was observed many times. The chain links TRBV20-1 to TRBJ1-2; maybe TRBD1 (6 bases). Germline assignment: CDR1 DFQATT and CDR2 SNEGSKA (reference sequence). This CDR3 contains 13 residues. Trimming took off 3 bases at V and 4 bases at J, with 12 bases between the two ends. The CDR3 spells CSASRGNLYGYTF. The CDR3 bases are TGCAGTGCTAGTAGGGGGAACCTCTATGGCTACACCTTC.

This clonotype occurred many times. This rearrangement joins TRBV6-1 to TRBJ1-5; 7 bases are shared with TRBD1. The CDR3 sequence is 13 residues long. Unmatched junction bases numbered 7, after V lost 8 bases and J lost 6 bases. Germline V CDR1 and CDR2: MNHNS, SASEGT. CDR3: CASQIRGAQPQHF. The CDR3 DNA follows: TGTGCCAGCCAGATCAGGGGGGCTCAGCCCCAGCATTTT.

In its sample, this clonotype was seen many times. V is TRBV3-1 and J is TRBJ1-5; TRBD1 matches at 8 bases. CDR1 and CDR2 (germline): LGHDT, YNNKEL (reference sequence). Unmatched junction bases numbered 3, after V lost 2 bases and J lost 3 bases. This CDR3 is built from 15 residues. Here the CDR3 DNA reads TGTGCCAGCAGCCAACAGGGGGCCTTCAATCAGCCCCAGCATTTT. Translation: CASSQQGAFNQPQHF.

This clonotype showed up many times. The CDR3 DNA reads TGTGCCAGCAGTCAAGGTGGCAGATACCAAGAGACCCAGTACTTC. Amino acid sequence: CASSQGGRYQETQYF. The V and J genes are TRBV28 and TRBJ2-5; D is ambiguous. CDR1 and CDR2 from the germline V gene are MDHEN and SYDVKM. This CDR3 contains 15 residues. The germline V and J ends were trimmed by 5 bases and 0 bases, with 13 bases remaining between them.

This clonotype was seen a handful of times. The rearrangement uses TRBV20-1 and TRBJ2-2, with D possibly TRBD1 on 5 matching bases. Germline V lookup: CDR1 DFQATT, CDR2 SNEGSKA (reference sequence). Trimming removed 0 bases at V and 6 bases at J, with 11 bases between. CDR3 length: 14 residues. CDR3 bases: TGCAGTGCTAGAGAGTGGTCAGGGTCCGGGGAGCTGTTTTTT. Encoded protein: CSAREWSGSGELFF.

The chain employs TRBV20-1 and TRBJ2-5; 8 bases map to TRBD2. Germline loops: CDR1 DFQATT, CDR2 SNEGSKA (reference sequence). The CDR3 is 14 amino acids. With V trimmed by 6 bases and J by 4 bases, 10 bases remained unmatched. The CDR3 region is CSASYRAGGETQYF. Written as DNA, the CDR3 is TGCAGTGCCTCTTACAGGGCGGGGGGAGAGACCCAGTACTTC.

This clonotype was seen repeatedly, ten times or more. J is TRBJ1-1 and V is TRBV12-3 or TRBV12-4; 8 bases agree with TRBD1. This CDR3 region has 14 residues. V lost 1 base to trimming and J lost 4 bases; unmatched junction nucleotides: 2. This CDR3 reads CASSLGRGLTEAFF. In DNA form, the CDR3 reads TGTGCCAGCAGTTTAGGCAGGGGGCTCACTGAAGCTTTCTTT.

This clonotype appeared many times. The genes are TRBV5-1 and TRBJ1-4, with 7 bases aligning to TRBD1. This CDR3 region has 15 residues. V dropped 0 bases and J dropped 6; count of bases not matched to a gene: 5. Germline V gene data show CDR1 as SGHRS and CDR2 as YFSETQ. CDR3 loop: CASSLETGRDEKLFF. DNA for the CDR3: TGCGCCAGCAGCTTGGAGACAGGGCGGGATGAAAAACTGTTTTTT. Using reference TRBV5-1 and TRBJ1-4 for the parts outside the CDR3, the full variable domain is KAGVTQTPRYLIKTRGQQVTLSCSPISGHRSVSWYQQTPGQGLQFLFEYFSETQRNKGNFPGRFSGRQFSNSRSEMNVSTLELGDSALYLCASSLETGRDEKLFFGSGTQLSVL.

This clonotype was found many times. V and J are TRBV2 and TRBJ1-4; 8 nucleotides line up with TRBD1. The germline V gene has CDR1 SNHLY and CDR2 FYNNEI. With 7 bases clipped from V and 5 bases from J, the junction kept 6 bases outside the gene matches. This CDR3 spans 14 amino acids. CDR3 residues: CASTRDRWNEKLFF. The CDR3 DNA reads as TGTGCCAGCACTAGGGACAGGTGGAATGAAAAACTGTTTTTT.

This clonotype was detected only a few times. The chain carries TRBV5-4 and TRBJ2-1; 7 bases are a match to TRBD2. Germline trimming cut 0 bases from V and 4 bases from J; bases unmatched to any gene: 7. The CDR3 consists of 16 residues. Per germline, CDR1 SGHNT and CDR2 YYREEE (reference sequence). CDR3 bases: TGTGCCAGCAGCTTGGCGGGGGGTCGGGCTTACAATGAGCAGTTCTTC. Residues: CASSLAGGRAYNEQFF.

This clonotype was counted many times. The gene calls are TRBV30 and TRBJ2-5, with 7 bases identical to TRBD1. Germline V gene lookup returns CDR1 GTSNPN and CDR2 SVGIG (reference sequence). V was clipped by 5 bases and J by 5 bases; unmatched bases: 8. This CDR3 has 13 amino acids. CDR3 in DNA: TGTGCCTGGGCCCAGGGGGTGGGTGAGACCCAGTACTTC. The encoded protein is CAWAQGVGETQYF.

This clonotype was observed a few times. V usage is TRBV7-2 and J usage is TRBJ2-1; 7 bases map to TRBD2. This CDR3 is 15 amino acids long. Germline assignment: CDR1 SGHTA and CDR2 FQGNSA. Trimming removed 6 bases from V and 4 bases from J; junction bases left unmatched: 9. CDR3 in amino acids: CASRGGEGWYNEQFF. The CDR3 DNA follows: TGTGCCAGCAGGGGGGGGGAGGGGTGGTACAATGAGCAGTTCTTC.

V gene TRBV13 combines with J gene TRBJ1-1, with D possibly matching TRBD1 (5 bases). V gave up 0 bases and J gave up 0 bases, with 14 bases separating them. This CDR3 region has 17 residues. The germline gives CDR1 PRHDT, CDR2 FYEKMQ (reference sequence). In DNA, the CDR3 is TGTGCCAGCAGCTTAGGAGGGGACGAGGGCATGAACACTGAAGCTTTCTTT. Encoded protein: CASSLGGDEGMNTEAFF.

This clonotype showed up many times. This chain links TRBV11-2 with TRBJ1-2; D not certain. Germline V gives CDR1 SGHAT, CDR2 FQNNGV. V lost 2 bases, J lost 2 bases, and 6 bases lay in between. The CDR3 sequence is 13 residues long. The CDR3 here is CASSLLGNYGYTF. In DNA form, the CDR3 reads TGTGCCAGCAGCTTATTAGGCAACTATGGCTACACCTTC.